These 4 T cell receptor beta chains originate from one sample sequenced in a study of blood T cell repertoires in COVID-19. The method was immunoSEQ multiplex PCR; TCRdb's version includes in-frame clones alone and lacks a portion of them. The table includes 150,000 to 200,000 clones, just over 85% detected once. Sequences were obtained from peripheral blood. These receptors originate from a man in his fifties or sixties with active or convalescent COVID-19.

This clone was recorded once. V usage is TRBV6-5 and J usage is TRBJ1-3; possible D gene TRBD1, 6 bases. Germline lookup yields CDR1 MNHEY and CDR2 SVGAGI. The CDR3 covers 15 residues. Trimming cost V 6 bases and J 4 bases, with 16 bases left between them. The DNA of the CDR3 is TGTGCCAGCAGCAAGTGGGACAAGAGGGGAAACACCATATATTTT. This sequence encodes CASSKWDKRGNTIYF.

This clone was recorded a few times. V usage is TRBV5-1 and J usage is TRBJ2-2, with D perhaps matching TRBD2 (6 bases). The CDR3 covers 13 residues. Trimming removed 4 bases from V and 7 bases from J, with 11 bases in between. CDR1 is SGHRS and CDR2 is YFSETQ in the germline V gene. This chain's CDR3 is CASSREWGGELFF. The CDR3 nucleotides are TGCGCCAGCAGCCGGGAGTGGGGCGGGGAGCTGTTTTTT.

The chain carries TRBV7-6 and TRBJ2-3; 8 nucleotides line up with TRBD1. The CDR3 loop spans 15 amino acids. V gave up 5 bases and J gave up 0 bases; unmatched junction bases: 4. The germline CDR1 and CDR2 sequences are SGHVS and FNYEAQ. The CDR3 protein is CASSLQGVSTDTQYF. CDR3 in DNA: TGTGCCAGCAGCCTACAGGGGGTCAGCACAGATACGCAGTATTTT.

This clone was counted once. This chain connects TRBV11-2 to TRBJ1-2, with 8 bases lining up with TRBD1. This CDR3 contains 15 residues. Trimming removed 4 bases from V and 1 base from J; junction bases left unmatched: 5. CDR1 and CDR2 from the germline V gene are SGHAT and FQNNGV. CDR3 loop: CASSWGQANNYGYTF. The DNA for the CDR3 is TGTGCCAGCAGCTGGGGACAGGCTAATAACTATGGCTACACCTTC.